The sequence of this T cell receptor (beta chain) was determined in a study of shared clonotypes between healthy human individuals. Healthy adults negative for HIV, lacking recent acute infections or vaccinations, served as donors. The V end lost 5 bases, the J end lost 2 bases, and 16 bases lay between the germline ends. Germline V CDR1 and CDR2: SNHLY, FYNNEI. CDR3 length: 15 residues. Clones were read by immunoSEQ multiplex PCR, and TCRdb kept only the in-frame ones, dropping some. The sample consists of a few million clones, more than 80% of them appearing once. This clonotype originated in a young man in good health. Some clones in this sample may be carry-over from other donors' samples. The sequencing input was naive CD4+ T cells from PBMCs. Subset noted: CD45RA+ positively selected. The V gene is TRBV2, the J gene TRBJ2-7, with D perhaps matching TRBD1 (5 bases). CDR3 sequence (DNA): TGTGCCAGCAGTCCTTACCAGGGCTCTACCTACGAGCAGTACTTC. Amino acid sequence: CASSPYQGSTYEQYF.